The entry below describes one TCR beta chain. This specimen belongs to a study of blood T cell repertoires in COVID-19. The CDR3 length is 11 residues. The germline V gene has CDR1 KGHDR and CDR2 SFDVKD. V lost 9 bases, J lost 5 bases, and 0 bases stayed unmatched. The assay was immunoSEQ multiplex PCR, and TCRdb's table has in-frame clones only and misses some. This sample carries around 220,000 clones, over 75% of them seen once, and the ten largest clones take roughly 2%. V usage is TRBV24-1 and J usage is TRBJ2-5, with 9 nucleotides matching TRBD1. This receptor was obtained from a middle-aged man with active or convalescent COVID-19. The specimen was peripheral blood. As DNA, the CDR3 is TGTGCCACCGGACAGGGGGAGACCCAGTACTTC. Translated: CATGQGETQYF.